A single sample is the source of the 18 T cell receptor beta chains below, sequenced in a study of Graves' ophthalmopathy and Graves' hyperthyroidism. RNA transcripts served as template for amplifying TCR beta CDR3 sequences. Second-round multiplex PCR came after a first-round RT-PCR that employed HTBI primers. TCRdb used MiXCR to reprocess the multiplex PCR reads, holding one entry per CDR3 protein. The sample holds approximately 1.2 million distinct CDR3 sequences, 36% seen once. Sequencing was performed on peripheral blood or thyroid tissue (not recorded which). The receptors stem from an adult man with Graves' hyperthyroidism.

This chain joins TRBV10-2 and TRBJ2-5; TRBD2 agrees at 7 bases. V lost 6 bases and J lost 4; bases outside the gene matches: 5. The CDR3 contains 13 residues. Germline assignment: CDR1 WSHSY and CDR2 SAAADI. The CDR3 reads CASRSGRRETQYF. CDR3 nucleotides: TGCGCCAGCAGATCCGGGAGGAGAGAGACCCAGTACTTC.

This clonotype was found a few times. The V and J genes are TRBV10-1 and TRBJ1-1; 7 bases are a match to TRBD1. With V trimmed by 11 bases and J by 1 base, 7 bases remained unmatched. The CDR3 has 13 amino acids. Per the germline V gene, CDR1 is WNHNN and CDR2 is SYGVQD (reference sequence). This CDR3 reads CAFRQGPNTEAFF. The CDR3 nucleotides read TGCGCCTTCCGACAGGGACCGAACACTGAAGCTTTCTTT.

This clonotype was observed at least ten times. V gene TRBV10-3 combines with J gene TRBJ1-1; D uncertain. Germline V gene data show CDR1 as ENHRY and CDR2 as SYGVKD. This CDR3 is built from 12 residues. The ends were cut back, 6 bases at V and 1 base at J, with 6 bases in the middle. Written as DNA, the CDR3 is TGTGCCATCAGCCGCAAGAACACTGAAGCTTTCTTT. Protein product: CAISRKNTEAFF.

This clonotype occurred many times. The J gene is TRBJ1-2, the V gene TRBV29-1; no firm D call. Germline V gene sequence: CDR1 SQVTM, CDR2 ANQGSEA. The CDR3 has 13 amino acids. V dropped 3 bases and J dropped 5 bases, with 13 bases sitting between them. CDR3 loop: CSVDKLPLYGYTF. The CDR3 DNA sequence: TGCAGCGTTGACAAGCTCCCTCTATATGGCTACACCTTC.

About this clonotype: A much more abundant neighbour one base away suggests this may be a read error. The rearrangement joins TRBV12-3 or TRBV12-4 to TRBJ2-2; TRBD2 is a possible D gene (5 bases). This CDR3 is 12 amino acids long. The CDR3 DNA sequence: TGTGCCATCAGTTTAGCGTCAAGGGAGCTGTTTTTT. This encodes CAISLASRELFF.

In this sample, this clonotype turned up many times. The rearrangement joins TRBV28 to TRBJ2-5; D tentatively fits TRBD1 or TRBD2 (5 bases each). Germline V gene data show CDR1 as MDHEN and CDR2 as SYDVKM. Trimming shortened V by 8 bases and J by 11 bases, and 6 bases separated the two germline ends. This CDR3 region has 8 residues. The CDR3: CASGGQYF. The CDR3 DNA follows: TGTGCCAGCGGGGGTCAGTACTTC.

Turning to this clonotype: The missing conserved phenylalanine or tryptophan at the end of this CDR3 makes a read error likely. No DNA is shown, since the ends of the CDR3 on it are uncertain; the CDR3 is the one TCRdb lists. The rearrangement uses TRBV5-1 and TRBJ1-6. Germline CDR1 reads SGHRS; CDR2 reads YFSETQ. The CDR3 spans 9 residues, counting both ends. The CDR3 protein is CASSWDSNS.

CDR3 sequence reads: CSVEVWRVPNTSYEQYF. The CDR3 DNA reads TGCAGCGTTGAAGTGTGGCGAGTCCCGAATACCTCCTACGAGCAGTACTTC. This sequence joins TRBV29-1 and TRBJ2-7; D is undetermined. This CDR3 has 17 amino acids. V gave up 1 base and J gave up 0 bases, with 19 bases separating them. Germline V CDR1 and CDR2: SQVTM, ANQGSEA.

This clonotype was observed many times. The V gene is TRBV7-2, the J gene TRBJ2-7; D ambiguous. The CDR3 is made up of 18 amino acids. The germline V gene has CDR1 SGHTA and CDR2 FQGNSA. V lost 2 bases and J lost 0, with 20 bases in between. Here the CDR3 DNA reads TGTGCCAGCAGCTTAAAAGTTGGACGATCATCGAGCTCCTACGAGCAGTACTTC. This encodes CASSLKVGRSSSSYEQYF.

The chain joins TRBV19 to TRBJ1-1, with TRBD1 as a possible D gene (5 bases). The germline V gene encodes CDR1 LNHDA and CDR2 SQIVND (reference sequence). The CDR3 totals 18 residues. V lost 0 bases and J lost 0, with 17 bases in between. The CDR3 is CASSIEVGNGAMNTEAFF. In nucleotides, the CDR3 is TGTGCCAGTAGTATAGAGGTAGGCAACGGGGCCATGAACACTGAAGCTTTCTTT. The full variable domain, in which reference TRBV19 and TRBJ1-1 provide the parts outside the CDR3, is DGGITQSPKYLFRKEGQNVTLSCEQNLNHDAMYWYRQDPGQGLRLIYYSQIVNDFQKGDIAEGYSVSREKKESFPLTVTSAQKNPTAFYLCASSIEVGNGAMNTEAFFGQGTRLTVV.

The V call is TRBV6-5, the J call TRBJ1-5; TRBD1 is a possible D gene (6 bases). This CDR3 is built from 13 residues. V lost 2 bases and J 6 bases, leaving 8 bases between the germline ends. Germline values: CDR1 MNHEY, CDR2 SVGAGI. The CDR3 region is CASSYDRRQPQHF. CDR3 DNA: TGTGCCAGCAGTTACGACAGGCGTCAGCCCCAGCATTTT.

J is TRBJ2-2 and V is TRBV6-5, with 13 bases identical to TRBD2. In germline, CDR1 is MNHEY, CDR2 SVGAGI. With V trimmed by 6 bases and J by 4 bases, 5 bases remained unmatched. This CDR3 is 16 amino acids long. The CDR3 DNA sequence: TGTGCCAGCAGCTCACTAGCGGGGGGGCCCACCGGGGAGCTGTTTTTT. As protein: CASSSLAGGPTGELFF.

For this clonotype: This may be a read error, as it is one base from a much larger clone. The final CDR3 position lacks the conserved phenylalanine or tryptophan, pointing to a likely read error. This chain uses TRBV29-1 with TRBJ2-7; TRBD1 matches 7 bases. The CDR3 is 13 residues long. CDR1 is SQVTM and CDR2 is ANQGSEA in the germline V gene. J was trimmed by 1 base and V by 7 bases; bases with no gene match: 7. The CDR3 bases are TGCAGCGCGCGAGACAGGGAATCCTACGAGCAGTACCTC. Encoded protein: CSARDRESYEQYL.

The chain combines TRBV5-5 with TRBJ1-1; D is undetermined. The CDR3 length is 12 residues. The V and J ends lost 2 bases and 4 bases respectively, with 6 bases between them. The germline gives CDR1 SGHKS, CDR2 YYEKEE (reference sequence). As DNA, the CDR3 is TGTGCCAGCAGCTTCCCCAGCACTGAAGCTTTCTTT. Translated, it gives CASSFPSTEAFF.

The chain employs TRBV20-1 and TRBJ1-1; TRBD1 is a possible D gene (6 bases). Trimming stripped 3 bases from V and 5 bases from J, with 7 bases between. This CDR3 is built from 11 residues. Germline CDR1 and CDR2: DFQATT and SNEGSKA (reference sequence). The CDR3 region is CSASQGTEAFF. The CDR3 nucleotides are TGCAGTGCTAGTCAGGGGACTGAAGCTTTCTTT.

This clonotype was seen ten or more times. J is TRBJ1-5 and V is TRBV4-3; unclear D gene. V dropped 2 bases and J dropped 0 bases, with 8 bases sitting between them. From germline, CDR1 is LGHNA and CDR2 YSLEER. This CDR3 is built from 15 residues. The CDR3, as DNA: TGCGCCAGCAGCCAAAAGGGAGATAGCAATCAGCCCCAGCATTTT. Protein: CASSQKGDSNQPQHF.

This clonotype was seen more than once but under ten times. CDR3 in DNA: TGCGCCAGCAGTATGAACAGGGCGGCGGGCTACACCTTC. Encoded protein: CASSMNRAAGYTF. The chain is built from TRBV5-1 and TRBJ1-2, with a possible D match to TRBD1 (6 bases). The ends were cut back, 5 bases at V and 8 bases at J, with 16 bases in the middle. CDR1 is SGHRS and CDR2 is YFSETQ in the germline V gene. CDR3 length: 13 amino acids.

The chain links TRBV4-3 to TRBJ1-1; D is unresolved. The CDR3 runs 15 residues. Germline V gene sequence: CDR1 LGHNA, CDR2 YSLEER. V gave up 0 bases and J gave up 1 base, with 9 bases separating them. The CDR3 sequence: CASSQDVYRNTEAFF. The CDR3 DNA reads as TGCGCCAGCAGCCAAGATGTGTACAGGAACACTGAAGCTTTCTTT.